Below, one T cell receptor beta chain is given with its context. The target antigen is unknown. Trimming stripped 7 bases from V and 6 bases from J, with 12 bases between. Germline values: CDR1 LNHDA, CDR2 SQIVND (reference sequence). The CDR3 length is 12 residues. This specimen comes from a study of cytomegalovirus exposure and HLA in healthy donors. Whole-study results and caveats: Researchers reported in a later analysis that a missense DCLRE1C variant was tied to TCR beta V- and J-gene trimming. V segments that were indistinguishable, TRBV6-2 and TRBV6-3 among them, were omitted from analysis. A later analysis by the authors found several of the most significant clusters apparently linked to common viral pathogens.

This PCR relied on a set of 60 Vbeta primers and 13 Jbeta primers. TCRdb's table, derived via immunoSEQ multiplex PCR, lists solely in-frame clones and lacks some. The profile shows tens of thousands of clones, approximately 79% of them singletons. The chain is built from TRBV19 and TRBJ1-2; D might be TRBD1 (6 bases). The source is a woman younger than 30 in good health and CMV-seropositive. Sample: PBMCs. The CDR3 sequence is CASKKDSHGYTF. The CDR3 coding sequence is TGTGCCAGTAAAAAGGACAGCCATGGCTACACCTTC.